This entry lists 20 T cell receptor beta chains sequenced from one sample in a study of blood T cell repertoires in COVID-19. This table comes from immunoSEQ multiplex PCR, and its TCRdb copy is limited to in-frame clones, with some not included. The sample records 200,000 or so clones, 85% to 90% being singletons. The specimen was peripheral blood. These receptors all come from a man older than 75 with acute or convalescent COVID-19.

This clone occurred once. The chain joins TRBV6-5 to TRBJ1-4, with 8 bases aligning to TRBD1. This CDR3 comprises 13 residues. With V trimmed by 6 bases and J by 8 bases, 5 bases remained unmatched. Germline V gene sequence: CDR1 MNHEY, CDR2 SVGAGI. This CDR3 is CASRNRGAEKLFF. The DNA for the CDR3 is TGTGCCAGCAGAAACAGGGGGGCCGAAAAACTGTTTTTT.

The chain couples TRBV5-1 to TRBJ1-4; 9 bases match TRBD1. V dropped 3 bases and J dropped 4; count of bases not matched to a gene: 7. The CDR3 length is 16 residues. Germline V CDR1 and CDR2: SGHRS, YFSETQ. CDR3 nucleotides: TGCGCCAGCAGCTGGCGGACAGGGGCCGATAATGAAAAACTGTTTTTT. As protein: CASSWRTGADNEKLFF.

In its sample, this clone was seen once. V and J are TRBV30 and TRBJ2-3, with TRBD1 matching over 9 bases. There are 13 residues in the CDR3. Germline values: CDR1 GTSNPN, CDR2 SVGIG (reference sequence). The V gene end was trimmed by 8 bases and the J gene end by 9 bases; junction bases not matched to a gene: 12. In nucleotides, the CDR3 is TGTGCCGGGACCGGGACAGGGTTGTGGACGCAGTATTTT. Translation gives CAGTGTGLWTQYF.

The rearrangement uses TRBV7-2 and TRBJ2-2; 8 nucleotides match TRBD1. V dropped 3 bases and J dropped 4; count of bases not matched to a gene: 1. This CDR3 is built from 14 residues. Germline V lookup: CDR1 SGHTA, CDR2 FQGNSA. The CDR3 DNA reads TGTGCCAGCAGCTTTGACAGGGGCACCGGGGAGCTGTTTTTT. Its translation: CASSFDRGTGELFF.

This clone was counted a single time. The chain uses TRBV9 and TRBJ2-5; weak D call: TRBD1 (6 bases). CDR3 length: 13 amino acids. With 3 bases removed from V and 4 bases from J, the gap between germline ends came to 10 bases. Germline V CDR1 and CDR2: SGDLS, YYNGEE. The CDR3 DNA reads TGTGCCAGCAGCGCTCTCAGGGGAGAGACCCAGTACTTC. Amino acid sequence: CASSALRGETQYF.

This clone was detected a few times. The rearrangement uses TRBV24-1 and TRBJ2-1; the match to TRBD2 covers 11 bases. The CDR3 is 16 amino acids. Per germline, CDR1 KGHDR and CDR2 SFDVKD. The ends lost 2 bases at V and 10 bases at J; junction bases unmatched: 9. The CDR3 loop is CATSDYTSGRVWEQFF. CDR3 nucleotides: TGTGCCACCAGTGATTACACTAGCGGGAGAGTATGGGAGCAGTTCTTC.

The chain has TRBV19 and TRBJ1-5, with TRBD1 matching 8 bases. This CDR3 comprises 13 residues. Germline CDR1 reads LNHDA; CDR2 reads SQIVND (reference sequence). J was trimmed by 6 bases and V by 8 bases; bases with no gene match: 6. This CDR3 reads CASRTGMGQPQHF. CDR3 DNA sequence: TGTGCCAGTCGGACAGGGATGGGTCAGCCCCAGCATTTT.

The rearrangement links TRBV5-1 to TRBJ1-1, with 8 nucleotides matching TRBD1. Trimming removed 4 bases from V and 4 bases from J; junction bases left unmatched: 9. Germline V CDR1 and CDR2: SGHRS, YFSETQ. This CDR3 spans 15 amino acids. The CDR3 DNA reads as TGCGCCAGCAGCCCGAGGGACAGGTTTTTCACTGAAGCTTTCTTT. This codes for CASSPRDRFFTEAFF. Full variable domain (rest looked up from reference TRBV5-1 and TRBJ1-1): KAGVTQTPRYLIKTRGQQVTLSCSPISGHRSVSWYQQTPGQGLQFLFEYFSETQRNKGNFPGRFSGRQFSNSRSEMNVSTLELGDSALYLCASSPRDRFFTEAFFGQGTRLTVV.

V usage is TRBV12-3 or TRBV12-4 and J usage is TRBJ1-2; weak D call: TRBD1 (5 bases). Deletions cut 3 bases from V and 4 bases from J, with 9 bases between. This CDR3 region has 13 residues. CDR3: CASSFRGSYGYTF. CDR3 in DNA: TGTGCCAGCAGTTTTAGGGGCAGCTATGGCTACACCTTC.

The chain employs TRBV2 and TRBJ2-5; the match to TRBD2 covers 9 bases. CDR1 is SNHLY, CDR2 FYNNEI, per germline. The V segment lost 4 bases and the J segment 4 bases; nucleotides outside the gene matches: 4. The CDR3 is made up of 14 amino acids. CDR3 sequence (DNA): TGTGCCAGCAGTGTGGCTAGCGGGACAGAGACCCAGTACTTC. Translation gives CASSVASGTETQYF. Filled out from reference TRBV2 and TRBJ2-5, the complete variable domain reads EPEVTQTPSHQVTQMGQEVILRCVPISNHLYFYWYRQILGQKVEFLVSFYNNEISEKSEIFDDQFSVERPDGSNFTLKIRSTKLEDSAMYFCASSVASGTETQYFGPGTRLLVL.

The chain is built from TRBV29-1 and TRBJ2-5; the match to TRBD2 covers 8 bases. The CDR3 totals 16 residues. CDR1 is SQVTM, CDR2 ANQGSEA, per germline. The J segment lost 2 bases and the V segment lost 5 bases, leaving 13 bases of the junction unmatched. For the CDR3, the DNA is TGCAGCGTTAAAGCCCTTGGACTAGCTCTACAAGAGACCCAGTACTTC. This sequence encodes CSVKALGLALQETQYF.

This clone was observed once. The rearrangement links TRBV21-1 to TRBJ2-5; the DNA was not used to check the table's D call, TRBD2. TRBV21-1 is a recognized pseudogene. The CDR3 is made up of 16 amino acids. The CDR3 protein is CASSKGDLAGEETQYF. For the CDR3, the DNA is TGTGCCAGCAGCAAAGGGGACCTAGCGGGAGAAGAGACCCAGTACTTC.

The rearrangement uses TRBV6-5 and TRBJ1-1; 7 nucleotides line up with TRBD1. The CDR3 length is 13 residues. CDR1 and CDR2 (germline): MNHEY, SVGAGI. The V and J ends lost 5 bases and 6 bases, in that order; junction bases with no gene match: 6. Here the CDR3 DNA reads TGTGCCAGCAGTCGAACCGGGACAGCTGAAGCTTTCTTT. Residues: CASSRTGTAEAFF.

The chain employs TRBV5-4 and TRBJ2-2; TRBD1 aligns across 9 bases. The CDR3 consists of 15 residues. Germline V gene lookup returns CDR1 SGHNT and CDR2 YYREEE (reference sequence). V lost 4 bases, J lost 5 bases, and 6 bases stayed unmatched. CDR3 loop: CASSPGQGVTGELFF. In DNA form, the CDR3 reads TGTGCCAGCAGCCCGGGACAGGGTGTGACCGGGGAGCTGTTTTTT.

This clone occurred a few times. This chain connects TRBV7-9 to TRBJ2-4; 9 bases agree with TRBD1. This CDR3 has 18 residues. V shed 5 bases and J 0 bases; nucleotides not matched to a gene: 11. The germline CDR1 and CDR2 sequences are SEHNR and FQNEAQ (reference sequence). CDR3: CASSPVPGQGLAKNIQYF. The CDR3 DNA is TGTGCCAGCAGCCCTGTTCCGGGACAGGGCCTAGCCAAAAACATTCAGTACTTC. Drawing the rest from reference TRBV7-9 and TRBJ2-4, the complete variable domain is DTGVSQNPRHKITKRGQNVTFRCDPISEHNRLYWYRQTLGQGPEFLTYFQNEAQLEKSRLLSDRFSAERPKGSFSTLEIQRTEQGDSAMYLCASSPVPGQGLAKNIQYFGAGTRLSVL.

The chain employs TRBV6-1 and TRBJ2-7, with 10 bases fitting TRBD2. This CDR3 has 16 residues. Losses at the gene ends were 2 bases for V and 7 bases for J; bases not matched to a gene: 11. The germline gives CDR1 MNHNS, CDR2 SASEGT. CDR3 sequence: CASSEFFLAGVDEQYV. The CDR3 nucleotides read TGTGCCAGCAGTGAATTTTTTCTAGCGGGAGTGGATGAGCAGTACGTC.

The J gene is TRBJ2-1, the V gene TRBV19; TRBD1 might be the D (5 bases). V lost 7 bases, J lost 11 bases, and 18 bases lay in between. The CDR3 length is 13 residues. Germline V lookup: CDR1 LNHDA, CDR2 SQIVND (reference sequence). CDR3 sequence: CASKNLDISQQFF. The CDR3 bases are TGTGCCAGTAAAAACTTGGACATAAGCCAGCAGTTCTTC.

The sample holds one count of this clone. This chain uses TRBV19 with TRBJ2-5, with D unresolved. The germline CDR1 and CDR2 sequences are LNHDA and SQIVND (reference sequence). Trimming removed 3 bases at V and 1 base at J, with 9 bases between. The CDR3 runs 14 residues. The CDR3 region is CASSIAIFQETQYF. CDR3 nucleotides: TGTGCCAGTAGTATCGCGATATTCCAAGAGACCCAGTACTTC.

The chain combines TRBV10-3 with TRBJ1-2; no definite D call. Germline-derived CDR1 and CDR2 are ENHRY and SYGVKD. Trimming took 6 bases from V and 0 from J, leaving 8 bases between them. The CDR3 contains 13 residues. The DNA of the CDR3 is TGTGCCATCAGGCCAGGCCCTAACTATGGCTACACCTTC. It specifies CAIRPGPNYGYTF.

The V call is TRBV5-4, the J call TRBJ2-2, with D tentatively TRBD1 (6 bases). The V gene lost 4 bases and the J gene lost 5 bases, with 6 bases spanning the gap. Germline-derived CDR1 and CDR2 are SGHNT and YYREEE (reference sequence). The CDR3 runs 12 residues. This CDR3 is CASSTGTGELFF. The CDR3 DNA is TGTGCCAGCAGCACAGGGACCGGGGAGCTGTTTTTT.